Following are 23 T cell receptor beta chains from one sample sequenced in a study of T cells in Graves' hyperthyroidism and ophthalmopathy. Amplification of TCR beta CDR3 regions used RNA as the template. HTBI primers were used for first-round RT-PCR of the TCR CDR3. TCRdb re-called the multiplex PCR reads through MiXCR, storing one row per CDR3 protein. The sample consists of approximately 98,000 distinct CDR3 sequences, roughly 39% of them appearing once. Sequencing input: peripheral blood or thyroid tissue (not recorded which). These receptors were obtained from a woman aged 25-40 years with Graves' hyperthyroidism.

Worth noting for this clonotype: One junction end does not reproduce the germline sequence, and a read error may be involved. The rearrangement uses TRBV10-3 and TRBJ1-4; 8 bases align to TRBD1. Germline V gene sequence: CDR1 ENHRY, CDR2 SYGVKD. CDR3 size: 15 residues. The CDR3 nucleotides read TGTGCCAGCAGTGGTATACAGGGGGGAAACGAAAAACTGTTTTTT. Encoded protein: CASSGIQGGNEKLFF.

This clonotype was picked up a small number of times. The chain carries TRBV11-3 and TRBJ2-2; a possible D gene is TRBD1 (6 bases). Germline V lookup: CDR1 SGHNT, CDR2 YENEEA. V gave up 6 bases and J gave up 1 base, with 15 bases separating them. The CDR3 runs to 16 residues. CDR3 residues: CASSLFATGNTGELFF. The CDR3 DNA sequence: TGTGCCAGCAGTTTATTTGCGACAGGGAACACCGGGGAGCTGTTTTTT.

This clonotype was detected ten times or more. This chain uses TRBV2 with TRBJ1-4; D not certain. V lost 2 bases to trimming and J lost 0 bases, with 7 bases between them. This CDR3 comprises 15 residues. Per germline, CDR1 SNHLY and CDR2 FYNNEI. The CDR3 nucleotides read TGTGCCAGCAGTGAATATCAAGCAACTAATGAAAAACTGTTTTTT. It yields the protein CASSEYQATNEKLFF. Complete variable domain (other parts from reference TRBV2 and TRBJ1-4): EPEVTQTPSHQVTQMGQEVILRCVPISNHLYFYWYRQILGQKVEFLVSFYNNEISEKSEIFDDQFSVERPDGSNFTLKIRSTKLEDSAMYFCASSEYQATNEKLFFGSGTQLSVL.

Worth noting for this clonotype: The missing conserved phenylalanine or tryptophan at the end of this CDR3 makes a read error likely. The DNA is left out, because the CDR3 cannot be placed on it with certainty; the CDR3 is given as TCRdb lists it. This rearrangement joins TRBV7-6 to TRBJ1-4. Germline V lookup: CDR1 SGHVS, CDR2 FNYEAQ. A total of 11 residues make up the CDR3, ends included. CDR3 sequence reads: CASSPLGTANY.

This rearrangement joins TRBV7-3 to TRBJ2-7, with 9 nucleotides matching TRBD2. This CDR3 contains 14 residues. The V gene's germline CDR1 is SGHTA and CDR2 FQGTGA. Germline trimming cut 2 bases from V and 5 bases from J; bases unmatched to any gene: 4. The CDR3 DNA follows: TGTGCCAGCAGCTTAGTGCCTAGCGGGAACGAGCAGTACTTC. Amino acid sequence: CASSLVPSGNEQYF.

This clonotype has ten or more counts. The J gene is TRBJ2-5, the V gene TRBV7-6; 9 bases line up with TRBD2. V dropped 9 bases and J dropped 5; count of bases not matched to a gene: 13. The CDR3 is 15 residues long. Looked up from germline, CDR1 is SGHVS and CDR2 is FNYEAQ. CDR3 region: CASGREGRLLETQYF. The CDR3 DNA sequence: TGTGCCAGTGGGCGGGAGGGCCGATTATTGGAGACCCAGTACTTC.

In the case of this clonotype: This sequence may be a read error, since a much larger clone differs from it by one base. The rearrangement joins TRBV7-9 to TRBJ2-5; D is undetermined. CDR3 size: 15 residues. Per germline, CDR1 SEHNR and CDR2 FQNEAQ (reference sequence). CDR3 amino acids: CACSSLSPIQETQYF. The CDR3 nucleotides read TGTGCCTGCAGTTCTTTGTCGCCGATCCAAGAGACCCAGTACTTC.

This clonotype was recorded at least ten times. This rearrangement joins TRBV7-2 to TRBJ2-3, with a possible D match to TRBD2 (6 bases). The germline CDR1 and CDR2 sequences are SGHTA and FQGNSA. Trimming left V 2 bases short and J 2 bases short, with 11 bases between. The CDR3 is 15 residues long. Here the CDR3 DNA reads TGTGCCAGCAGCTTAATCGGGACTTCCACAGATACGCAGTATTTT. Amino acid sequence: CASSLIGTSTDTQYF.

The chain links TRBV20-1 to TRBJ2-7; a possible D gene is TRBD2 (5 bases). The CDR3 is 14 amino acids. Per the germline V gene, CDR1 is DFQATT and CDR2 is SNEGSKA (reference sequence). V lost 6 bases to trimming and J lost 1 base, with 16 bases between them. For the CDR3, the DNA is TGCAGTGCCAGCAGCCATGGACTTTCCTACGAGCAGTACTTC. Translated: CSASSHGLSYEQYF.

This clonotype is judged medium-sized. This CDR3 is CATSRVNSPLHF. CDR3 DNA sequence: TGTGCCACCAGCAGAGTCAATTCACCCCTCCACTTT. The chain combines TRBV15 with TRBJ1-6; D not certain. The CDR3 covers 12 residues. Germline-derived CDR1 and CDR2 are LNHNV and YYDKDF (reference sequence). The ends were cut back, 1 base at V and 7 bases at J, with 2 bases in the middle.

This clonotype was seen repeatedly, ten times or more. V is TRBV6-5 and J is TRBJ1-3, with 11 positions matching TRBD1. V lost 6 bases to trimming and J lost 4 bases; unmatched junction nucleotides: 8. Per germline, CDR1 MNHEY and CDR2 SVGAGI. This CDR3 region has 16 residues. CDR3 DNA sequence: TGTGCCAGCAGCCGGACAGGGGGCGAGCGAGGAAACACCATATATTTT. This encodes CASSRTGGERGNTIYF.

The genes are TRBV7-9 and TRBJ2-5; 9 bases match TRBD1. Germline V lookup: CDR1 SEHNR, CDR2 FQNEAQ (reference sequence). This CDR3 is 14 amino acids long. Germline trimming cut 5 bases from V and 5 bases from J; bases unmatched to any gene: 6. The CDR3 bases are TGTGCCAGCAGCCAGGGACAGGGTTACGAGACCCAGTACTTC. Protein: CASSQGQGYETQYF.

V and J are TRBV7-8 and TRBJ2-7, with D unclear. In germline, CDR1 is SGHVS, CDR2 FQNEAQ. Trimming removed 0 bases from V and 5 bases from J, with 8 bases in between. CDR3 length: 13 residues. The CDR3 region is CASSLAGWDEQYF. The CDR3 DNA reads as TGTGCCAGCAGCTTAGCGGGGTGGGACGAGCAGTACTTC.

This clonotype was seen at least ten times. V is TRBV11-2 and J is TRBJ2-7; possibly TRBD1 or TRBD2 for D (6 bases each). This CDR3 is built from 14 residues. V was clipped by 3 bases and J by 5 bases, with 14 bases between them. CDR1 is SGHAT and CDR2 is FQNNGV in the germline V gene. The CDR3 reads CASSFQGGTNEQYF. The CDR3, as DNA: TGTGCCAGCAGCTTTCAAGGGGGGACCAACGAGCAGTACTTC.

Only a few counts were recorded for this clonotype. Germline is not matched at one junction end, which may reflect a read error. The genes are TRBV30 and TRBJ2-2; maybe TRBD2 (5 bases). CDR1 and CDR2 (germline): GTSNPN, SVGIG (reference sequence). The CDR3 loop spans 14 amino acids. For the CDR3, the DNA is TGTGCCTGGATGCGTTACGCGAACACCGGGGAGCTGCTTTTT. Translated, it gives CAWMRYANTGELLF.

The gene calls are TRBV7-9 and TRBJ2-1; tentatively, D is TRBD1 or TRBD2 (5 bases each). The CDR3 has 14 residues. Germline V gives CDR1 SEHNR, CDR2 FQNEAQ (reference sequence). V shed 4 bases and J shed 8 bases, with 15 bases lying between them. The CDR3 coding sequence is TGTGCCAGCAGCTCCCCCGTGGGGGAAGATGAGCAGTTCTTC. Translation: CASSSPVGEDEQFF.

The chain has TRBV20-1 and TRBJ2-7; the match to TRBD2 covers 7 bases. CDR3 size: 15 residues. Germline V gives CDR1 DFQATT, CDR2 SNEGSKA (reference sequence). Germline trimming cut 3 bases from V and 3 bases from J; bases unmatched to any gene: 11. The CDR3 coding sequence is TGCAGTGCTAGTAGGATAGGACTAGGCTACTACGAGCAGTACTTC. This gives the protein CSASRIGLGYYEQYF.

This clonotype was seen repeatedly, ten times or more. This sequence joins TRBV7-9 and TRBJ2-5, with 13 bases aligning to TRBD2. Germline values: CDR1 SEHNR, CDR2 FQNEAQ (reference sequence). Unmatched junction bases numbered 25, after V lost 1 base and J lost 2 bases. This CDR3 contains 24 residues. CDR3 DNA: TGTGCCAGCAGCTTAGGTCGAACAGGGACGTCCGGGACTAGCGGGGCCACTATTCAAGAGACCCAGTACTTC. Its protein product is CASSLGRTGTSGTSGATIQETQYF.

The rearrangement links TRBV24-1 to TRBJ1-1, with 9 bases aligning to TRBD1. With 9 bases clipped from V and 5 bases from J, the junction kept 6 bases outside the gene matches. The CDR3 consists of 13 residues. Germline V CDR1 and CDR2: KGHDR, SFDVKD. The DNA for the CDR3 is TGTGCCACCCTCGGGACAGGGCAAACTGAAGCTTTCTTT. Protein: CATLGTGQTEAFF.

The rearrangement joins TRBV15 to TRBJ1-5; D not certain. Germline loops: CDR1 LNHNV, CDR2 YYDKDF (reference sequence). Trimming took 3 bases from V and 3 from J, leaving 12 bases between them. The CDR3 runs to 15 residues. The chain's CDR3 is CATSSSDGYNQPQHF. CDR3 in DNA: TGTGCCACCAGCAGTAGCGACGGCTACAATCAGCCCCAGCATTTT.

This clonotype was counted once. The rearrangement uses TRBV14 and TRBJ1-6; tentative D call: TRBD1 (6 bases). CDR3 length equals 16 residues. The ends were cut back, 2 bases at V and 11 bases at J, with 19 bases in the middle. Germline V lookup: CDR1 SGHDN, CDR2 FVKESK. Here the CDR3 DNA reads TGTGCCAGCAGCCAATCGGGGGGCTTTCGGAATACACCCCTCCACTTT. Translated: CASSQSGGFRNTPLHF.

This clonotype was recorded at least ten times. The rearrangement uses TRBV5-1 and TRBJ2-7; TRBD1 aligns across 8 bases. Germline CDR1 SGHRS, CDR2 YFSETQ. V gave up 4 bases and J gave up 2 bases; unmatched junction bases: 11. The CDR3 spans 16 residues. CDR3 loop: CASSIRQGRNTYEQYF. CDR3 DNA: TGCGCCAGCAGCATAAGACAGGGGAGAAACACCTACGAGCAGTACTTC.

This clonotype was recorded at least ten times. The CDR3: CASSQEAGEGNTEAFF. CDR3 nucleotide sequence: TGTGCCAGCAGCCAAGAAGCGGGTGAGGGGAACACTGAAGCTTTCTTT. The genes are TRBV3-1 and TRBJ1-1; D call uncertain. The CDR3 loop spans 16 amino acids. Germline V gene data show CDR1 as LGHDT and CDR2 as YNNKEL (reference sequence). Trimming stripped 0 bases from V and 1 base from J, with 12 bases between.